The 7 T cell receptor beta chains below all came from one sample that was sequenced in a study of response to subunit inactivated influenza vaccine. TCRdb called the RT-PCR reads again in MiXCR, with one record for every CDR3 protein. The table records roughly 650,000 distinct CDR3 sequences, approximately 14% of them present only once. The input for sequencing was PBMCs from blood, taken roughly 12 days after vaccination. These receptors were obtained from a man aged 45 to 65 who received an inactivated influenza vaccine.

The chain is built from TRBV6-5 and TRBJ2-5; tentative D call: TRBD1 (5 bases). In germline, CDR1 is MNHEY, CDR2 SVGAGI. V was pared by 4 bases and J by 1 base, with 13 bases between. This CDR3 has 15 amino acids. CDR3 DNA sequence: TGTGCCAGCAGTTTATCACAGGCCTCCCAAGAGACCCAGTACTTC. This gives the protein CASSLSQASQETQYF.

This clonotype appeared many times. This chain links TRBV25-1 with TRBJ1-2; D gene ambiguous. CDR1 and CDR2 from the germline V gene are MGHDK and SYGVNS. The CDR3 is 12 residues long. V was pared by 5 bases and J by 4 bases, with 8 bases between. CDR3 in DNA: TGTGCCAGCAGTTATCAGAGCTATGGCTACACCTTC. Translating gives CASSYQSYGYTF.

This clonotype has only a few counts. The rearrangement joins TRBV7-8 to TRBJ2-7; 16 positions match TRBD2. The CDR3 totals 19 residues. The germline CDR1 and CDR2 sequences are SGHVS and FQNEAQ. V trimming: 2 bases; J trimming: 6 bases; junction bases outside the gene matches: 13. The CDR3 loop is CASSLNLGTSGGAKGEQYF. Here the CDR3 DNA reads TGTGCCAGCAGCTTAAACCTTGGGACTAGCGGGGGGGCTAAGGGCGAGCAGTACTTC.

V is TRBV4-1 and J is TRBJ2-7, with D possibly called TRBD1 or TRBD2 (5 bases each). Germline values: CDR1 MGHRA, CDR2 YSYEKL. This CDR3 is built from 13 residues. V was pared by 5 bases and J by 3 bases, with 11 bases between. CDR3 sequence: CASSGTLGYEQYF. CDR3 nucleotides: TGCGCCAGCAGCGGGACGTTGGGCTACGAGCAGTACTTC.

This rearrangement joins TRBV2 to TRBJ1-1, with D perhaps matching TRBD1 (6 bases). The CDR3 sequence is 14 residues long. From germline, CDR1 is SNHLY and CDR2 FYNNEI. Trimming took 8 bases from V and 1 from J, leaving 14 bases between them. The CDR3 loop reads CASRPMGANTEAFF. The CDR3 bases are TGTGCCAGCCGTCCGATGGGGGCGAACACTGAAGCTTTCTTT.

The chain combines TRBV19 with TRBJ2-3; tentatively, D is TRBD1 (5 bases). Trimming took off 5 bases at V and 3 bases at J, with 9 bases between the two ends. Germline CDR1 reads LNHDA; CDR2 reads SQIVND (reference sequence). This CDR3 has 13 residues. CDR3 region: CASSARQTDTQYF. DNA of the CDR3: TGTGCCAGTAGTGCTCGACAGACAGATACGCAGTATTTT.

This clonotype was observed a few times. The CDR3 coding sequence is TGTGCCAGCGGACGAGGGGCCTCGGAGACTGAAGCTTTCTTT. It is translated as CASGRGASETEAFF. This sequence joins TRBV11-2 and TRBJ1-1; D possibly corresponds to TRBD1 (5 bases). The CDR3 runs to 14 residues. Per the germline V gene, CDR1 is SGHAT and CDR2 is FQNNGV. Deletions cut 8 bases from V and 5 bases from J, with 18 bases between.